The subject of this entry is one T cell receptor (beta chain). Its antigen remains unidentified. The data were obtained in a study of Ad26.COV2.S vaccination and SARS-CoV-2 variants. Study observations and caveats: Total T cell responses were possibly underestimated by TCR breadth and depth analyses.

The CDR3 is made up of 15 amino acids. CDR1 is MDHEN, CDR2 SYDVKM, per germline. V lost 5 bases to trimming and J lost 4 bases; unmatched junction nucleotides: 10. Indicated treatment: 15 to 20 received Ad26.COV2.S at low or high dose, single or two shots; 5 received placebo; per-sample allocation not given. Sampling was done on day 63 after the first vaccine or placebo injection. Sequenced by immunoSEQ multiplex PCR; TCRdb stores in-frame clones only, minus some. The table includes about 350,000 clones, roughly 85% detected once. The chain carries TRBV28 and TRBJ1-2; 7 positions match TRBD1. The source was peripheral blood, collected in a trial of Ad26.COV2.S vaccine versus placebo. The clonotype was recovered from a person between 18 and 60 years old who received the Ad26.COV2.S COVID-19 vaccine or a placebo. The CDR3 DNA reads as TGTGCCAGCAGTCTGGGACAGAAAGTTTTCTATGGCTACACCTTC. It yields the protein CASSLGQKVFYGYTF.